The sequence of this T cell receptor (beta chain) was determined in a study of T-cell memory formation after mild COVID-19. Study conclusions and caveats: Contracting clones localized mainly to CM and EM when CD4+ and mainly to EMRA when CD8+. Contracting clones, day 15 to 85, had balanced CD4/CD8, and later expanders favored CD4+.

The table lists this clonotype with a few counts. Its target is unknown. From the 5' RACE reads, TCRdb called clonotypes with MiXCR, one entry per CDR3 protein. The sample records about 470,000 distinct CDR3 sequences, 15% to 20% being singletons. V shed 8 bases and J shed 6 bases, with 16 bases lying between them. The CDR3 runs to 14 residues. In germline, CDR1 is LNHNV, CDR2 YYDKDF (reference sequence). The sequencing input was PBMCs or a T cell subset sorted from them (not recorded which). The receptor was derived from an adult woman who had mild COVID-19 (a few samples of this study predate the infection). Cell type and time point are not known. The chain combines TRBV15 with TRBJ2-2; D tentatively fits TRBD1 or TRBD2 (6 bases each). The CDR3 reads CATRRPGAPGELFF. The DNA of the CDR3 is TGTGCCACCCGGCGGCCGGGGGCCCCCGGGGAGCTGTTTTTT.